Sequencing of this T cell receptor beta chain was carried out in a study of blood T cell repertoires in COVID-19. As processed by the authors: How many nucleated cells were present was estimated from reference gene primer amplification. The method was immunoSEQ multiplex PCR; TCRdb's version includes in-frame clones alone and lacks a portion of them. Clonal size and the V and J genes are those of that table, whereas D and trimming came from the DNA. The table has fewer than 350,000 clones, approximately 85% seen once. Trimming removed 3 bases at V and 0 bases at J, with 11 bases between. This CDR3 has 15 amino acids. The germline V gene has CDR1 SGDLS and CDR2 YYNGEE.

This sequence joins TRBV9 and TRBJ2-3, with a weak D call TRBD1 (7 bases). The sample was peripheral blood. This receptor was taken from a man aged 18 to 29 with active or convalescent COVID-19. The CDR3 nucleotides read TGTGCCAGCAGCGCGACAGGGACTAGCACAGATACGCAGTATTTT. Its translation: CASSATGTSTDTQYF.